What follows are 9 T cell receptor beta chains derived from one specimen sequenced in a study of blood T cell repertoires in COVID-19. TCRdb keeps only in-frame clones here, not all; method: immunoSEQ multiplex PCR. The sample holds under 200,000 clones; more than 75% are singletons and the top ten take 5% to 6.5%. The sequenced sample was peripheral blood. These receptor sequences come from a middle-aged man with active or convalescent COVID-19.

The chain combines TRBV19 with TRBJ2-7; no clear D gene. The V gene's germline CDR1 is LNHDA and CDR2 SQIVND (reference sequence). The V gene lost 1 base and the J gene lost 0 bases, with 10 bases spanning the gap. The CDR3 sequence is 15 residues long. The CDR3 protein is CASSIGRQISYEQYF. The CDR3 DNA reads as TGTGCCAGTAGTATAGGCAGGCAGATCTCCTACGAGCAGTACTTC.

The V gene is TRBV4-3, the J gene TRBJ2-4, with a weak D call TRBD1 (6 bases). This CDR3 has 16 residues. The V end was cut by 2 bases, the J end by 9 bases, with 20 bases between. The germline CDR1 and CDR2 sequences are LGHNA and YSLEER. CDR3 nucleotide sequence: TGCGCCAGCAGCCAAATAACCACAGGGTCAGCTACCATTCAGTACTTC. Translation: CASSQITTGSATIQYF.

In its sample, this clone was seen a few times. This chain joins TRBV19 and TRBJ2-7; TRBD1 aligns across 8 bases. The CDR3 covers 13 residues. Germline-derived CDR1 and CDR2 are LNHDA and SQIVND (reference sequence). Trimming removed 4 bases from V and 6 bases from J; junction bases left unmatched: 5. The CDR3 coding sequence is TGTGCCAGTAGTACGGACAGGGCCGGCGAGCAGTACTTC. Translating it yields CASSTDRAGEQYF.

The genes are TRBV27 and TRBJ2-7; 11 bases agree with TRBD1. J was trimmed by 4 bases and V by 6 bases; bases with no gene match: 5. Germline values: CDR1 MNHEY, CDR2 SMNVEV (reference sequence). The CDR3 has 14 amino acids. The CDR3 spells CASRWGQGGYEQYF. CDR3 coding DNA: TGTGCCAGCAGGTGGGGACAGGGGGGATACGAGCAGTACTTC.

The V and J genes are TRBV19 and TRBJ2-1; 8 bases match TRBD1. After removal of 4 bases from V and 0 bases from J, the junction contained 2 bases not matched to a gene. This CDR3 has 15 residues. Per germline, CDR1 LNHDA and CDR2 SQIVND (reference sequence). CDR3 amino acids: CASSRTGSSYNEQFF. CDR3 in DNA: TGTGCCAGTAGTAGGACAGGGAGCTCCTACAATGAGCAGTTCTTC.

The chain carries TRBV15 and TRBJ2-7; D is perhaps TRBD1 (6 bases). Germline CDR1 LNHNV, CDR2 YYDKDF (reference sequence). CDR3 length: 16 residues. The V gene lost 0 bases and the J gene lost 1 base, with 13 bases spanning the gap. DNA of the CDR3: TGTGCCACCAGCAGAGATCTCGGGGACAAGTCCTACGAGCAGTACTTC. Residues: CATSRDLGDKSYEQYF.

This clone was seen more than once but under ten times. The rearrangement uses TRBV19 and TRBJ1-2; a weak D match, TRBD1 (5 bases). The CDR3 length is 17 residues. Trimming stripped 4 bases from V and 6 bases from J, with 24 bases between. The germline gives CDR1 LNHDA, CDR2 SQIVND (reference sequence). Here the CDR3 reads CASSTGLQVSFGDGYTF. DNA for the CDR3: TGTGCCAGTAGTACGGGACTTCAGGTCAGTTTCGGTGATGGCTACACCTTC.

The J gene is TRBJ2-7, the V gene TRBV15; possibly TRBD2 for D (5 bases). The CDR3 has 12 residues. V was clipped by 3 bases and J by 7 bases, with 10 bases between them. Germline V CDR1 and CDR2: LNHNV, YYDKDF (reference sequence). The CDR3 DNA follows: TGTGCCACCAGCAGGTCCCGAGGGGAGCAGTACTTC. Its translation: CATSRSRGEQYF.

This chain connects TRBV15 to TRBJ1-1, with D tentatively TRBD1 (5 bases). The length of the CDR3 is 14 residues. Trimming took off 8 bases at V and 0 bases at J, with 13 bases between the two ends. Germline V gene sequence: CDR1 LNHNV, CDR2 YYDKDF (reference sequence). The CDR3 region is CATRSRGMNTEAFF. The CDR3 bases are TGTGCCACCCGGTCACGGGGGATGAACACTGAAGCTTTCTTT.